Listed below are T cell receptor beta chains from one sample, sequenced in a study of T cell repertoires in cytomegalovirus infection. MiXCR was run by TCRdb on the reads, yielding one entry per CDR3 protein. The table has roughly 500,000 distinct CDR3 sequences, roughly a third seen once. These receptors have no identified antigens. Sequenced material: cultured PBMCs, taken from culture after CMV antigen stimulation. These receptor sequences come from a human donor in good health (CMV status not recorded). Some clones in this sample may be carry-over from other donors' samples. Each CDR3 is given with its conserved first and last residue. A D gene is named only where the DNA matches it firmly. Size values are once, few and many counts, or a class for expanded clones, and some rows have none.

size: few; J: TRBJ2-2; V: TRBV7-2; D: TRBD1; DNA: TGTGCCAGCAGCTTAGCGAAGACAGGGCCGATGAACACCGGGGAGCTGTTTTTT; CDR3: CASSLAKTGPMNTGELFF
size: few; J: TRBJ2-6; V: TRBV12-3/TRBV12-4; D: NA; DNA: TGTGCCAGCAGTGGGAGGTACCACTACTCTGGGGCCAACGTCCTGACTTTC; CDR3: CASSGRYHYSGANVLTF
size: NA; J: TRBJ2-2; V: TRBV7-4; D: TRBD2; DNA: TGTGCCAGCAGCTTAGCCGGCGGGAGGACCGTCCGGTCCGGGGAGCTGTTTTTT; CDR3: CASSLAGGRTVRSGELFF
size: NA; J: TRBJ2-1; V: TRBV4-3; D: TRBD1; DNA: TGCGCCAGCAGCCCCAACCGGGACAGAAGCAATGAGCAGTTCTTC; CDR3: CASSPNRDRSNEQFF
size: few; J: TRBJ1-5; V: TRBV6-2/TRBV6-3; D: NA; DNA: TGTGCCAGCAGTTACTCGACCGGGCCCCAGCATTTT; CDR3: CASSYSTGPQHF
size: NA; J: TRBJ2-3; V: TRBV7-2; D: TRBD1; DNA: TGTGCCAGCAGCTTAGGCCCCGGGACAGGGGGCATACATACGCAGTATTTT; CDR3: CASSLGPGTGGIHTQYF
size: NA; J: TRBJ2-7; V: TRBV7-9; D: NA; DNA: TGTGCCAGCAGCTTTGGCAGGTACTACGAGCAGTACTTC; CDR3: CASSFGRYYEQYF
size: few; J: TRBJ2-3; V: TRBV7-2; D: NA; DNA: TGTGCCAGCAGCGGGGCCTATCGGGAGTGGGGAGATACGCAGTATTTT; CDR3: CASSGAYREWGDTQYF
size: few; J: TRBJ2-5; V: TRBV7-8; D: NA; DNA: TGTGCCAGCAGCCAGTCCTTTTATCTACCAGGGGTAGACCAGTACTTC; CDR3: CASSQSFYLPGVDQYF
size: once; J: TRBJ1-5; V: TRBV28; D: TRBD1; DNA: TGTGCCAGCAGTTCCGGGACAGTTTTCAATCAGCCCCAGCATTTT; CDR3: CASSSGTVFNQPQHF
size: many; J: TRBJ2-1; V: TRBV12-3/TRBV12-4; D: TRBD2; DNA: TGTGCCAGCAGCCCGGGACTAGCGGGCTACAATGAGCAGTTCTTC; CDR3: CASSPGLAGYNEQFF
size: few; J: TRBJ2-2; V: TRBV7-4; D: NA; DNA: TGTGCCAGCAGCTTCGGCAGCCCGAACACCGGGGAGCTGTTTTTT; CDR3: CASSFGSPNTGELFF
size: NA; J: TRBJ2-7; V: TRBV7-6; D: NA; DNA: TGTGCCAGCAGCTTAGCGCCAACAGGGACCTACGAGCAGTACTTC; CDR3: CASSLAPTGTYEQYF
size: once; J: TRBJ2-5; V: TRBV6-2/TRBV6-3; D: TRBD1; DNA: TGTGCCAGCAGTCCATGGACAGGGAGAGTTGAGACCCAGTACTTC; CDR3: CASSPWTGRVETQYF
size: NA; J: TRBJ2-1; V: TRBV30; D: NA; DNA: TGTGCCTGGAGTGTGTGGTCAGGGATCTACAATGAGCAGTTCTTC; CDR3: CAWSVWSGIYNEQFF
size: NA; J: TRBJ1-3; V: TRBV18; D: TRBD1; DNA: TGTGCCAGCTCATCTGGGACAGGGCTCCCCTCTGGAAACACCATATATTTT; CDR3: CASSSGTGLPSGNTIYF
size: few; J: TRBJ2-3; V: TRBV19; D: NA; DNA: TGTGCCAGTTCGCGGACCTCTCAGGGAGGAGATACGCAGTATTTT; CDR3: CASSRTSQGGDTQYF
size: few; J: TRBJ2-5; V: TRBV19; D: NA; DNA: TGTGCCAGTAGTAGGAGCGGACCGGCCCAGTACTTC; CDR3: CASSRSGPAQYF
size: few; J: TRBJ1-5; V: TRBV7-2; D: TRBD1; DNA: TGTGCCAGCAGCTTATACAGGGGCCCAGCTCAGCCCCAGCATTTT; CDR3: CASSLYRGPAQPQHF
size: NA; J: TRBJ1-1; V: TRBV6-2/TRBV6-3; D: NA; DNA: TGTGCCAGCAGTTACTCGAATGTGGGGGGCACTGAAGCTTTCTTT; CDR3: CASSYSNVGGTEAFF
size: many; J: TRBJ2-3; V: TRBV7-2; D: NA; DNA: TGTGCCAGCAGCACAAGCGGGCTGGTAACAGATACGCAGTATTTT; CDR3: CASSTSGLVTDTQYF
size: NA; J: TRBJ2-1; V: TRBV11-2; D: TRBD2; DNA: TGTGCCAGCAGCTTAAGAGGACGCGGGAGTATGGATGAGCAGTTCTTC; CDR3: CASSLRGRGSMDEQFF
size: NA; J: TRBJ1-1; V: TRBV11-2; D: NA; DNA: TGTGCCAGCAGCTCGGGGGGGACACTTCTTTACCAGGGGAAGAACACTGAAGCTTTCTTT; CDR3: CASSSGGTLLYQGKNTEAFF
size: few; J: TRBJ1-2; V: TRBV6-2/TRBV6-3; D: TRBD1; DNA: TGTGCCAGCAGCCCCCCAGGACAGGGCATGGGCGGCTACACCTTC; CDR3: CASSPPGQGMGGYTF
size: NA; J: TRBJ2-1; V: TRBV20-1; D: TRBD2; DNA: TGCAGTGCTAGTTCCGGGACTAGCGGAAGCAATGAGCAGTTCTTC; CDR3: CSASSGTSGSNEQFF
size: many; J: TRBJ2-1; V: TRBV7-2; D: TRBD2; DNA: TGTGCCAGCAGCTCAAAATGGGGGAGGGCCTATTCGGGTGAGCAGTTCTTC; CDR3: CASSSKWGRAYSGEQFF
size: NA; J: TRBJ2-5; V: TRBV20-1; D: TRBD1; DNA: TGCAGTGCGACAGGGACAGGGCAAGAGACCCAGTACTTC; CDR3: CSATGTGQETQYF
size: few; J: TRBJ1-4; V: TRBV27; D: TRBD1; DNA: TGTGCCACCGCAGACAGGGGGCTACGAGTGTTAACTAATGAAAAACTGTTTTTT; CDR3: CATADRGLRVLTNEKLFF
size: few; J: TRBJ2-1; V: TRBV11-2; D: TRBD2; DNA: TGTGCCAGCAGCACAGGGACTAGCGGGAGCTCCTACAATGAGCAGTTCTTC; CDR3: CASSTGTSGSSYNEQFF
size: NA; J: TRBJ1-2; V: TRBV30; D: TRBD1; DNA: TGTGCCTGGAGTCCGTCGTGGACAGGGGCCTATGGCTACACCTTC; CDR3: CAWSPSWTGAYGYTF
size: many; J: TRBJ1-5; V: TRBV7-2; D: NA; DNA: TGTGCCAGCAGCTCTCAAGGGGGGGAGAGCAATCAGCCCCAGCATTTT; CDR3: CASSSQGGESNQPQHF
size: once; J: TRBJ2-7; V: TRBV27; D: NA; DNA: TGTGCCAGCAGTTTATCCCCGGTACTATCCTACGAGCAGTACTTC; CDR3: CASSLSPVLSYEQYF
size: many; J: TRBJ2-2; V: TRBV7-2; D: NA; DNA: TGTGCCAGCAGCTTGTACCGTACGAACACCGGGGAGCTGTTTTTT; CDR3: CASSLYRTNTGELFF
size: few; J: TRBJ2-7; V: TRBV7-2; D: NA; DNA: TGTGCCAGCAGCCTCTCCAGGGATTACTACGAGCAGTACTTC; CDR3: CASSLSRDYYEQYF
size: few; J: TRBJ1-1; V: TRBV11-3; D: NA; DNA: TGTGCCAGCAGCTTAGATCAGGGACCCGCTTTCTTT; CDR3: CASSLDQGPAFF
size: NA; J: TRBJ2-1; V: TRBV12-3/TRBV12-4; D: NA; DNA: TGTGCCAGCAGTTTAGCGCTTTCAATTCCGTACAATGAGCAGTTCTTC; CDR3: CASSLALSIPYNEQFF
size: few; J: TRBJ2-7; V: TRBV27; D: NA; DNA: TGTGCCCTGCGGGACAGCAACTCCTACGAGCAGTACTTC; CDR3: CALRDSNSYEQYF
size: NA; J: TRBJ1-6; V: TRBV27; D: NA; DNA: TGTGCCAGCAGTTTATCGGCAGGGTCCAATTCACCCCTCCACTTT; CDR3: CASSLSAGSNSPLHF